The sequence of this T cell receptor (beta chain) was determined in a study of blood T cells in healthy people across ages (dated by TCRdb to the mid-2010s). Regarding the complete study: In model experiments, roughly one uniquely barcoded TCR beta cDNA molecule per two T cells was captured by template switching. Two additional independent replicas of 1 million unique cDNA reads from the same blood draw were analyzed for two donors (one aged 18 to 30 and one aged 80 or older). The study measured age-related changes in TCR beta repertoire diversity using deep sequencing normalized with unique cDNA molecular identifiers. The donors were divided into four age groups: young (average around 16 years), middle-aged (approximately 39), aged (about 60) and long-lived (82). Summary of the overall study and its limitations: Compared with the aged group, the long-lived group had more naive CD4+ T cells, fewer expanded clones and increased TCR diversity, suggesting age selection. As age increased, observed TCR beta diversity per million T cells dropped in a roughly linear way, and a significant reduction was already evident by age 40. The CMV infection status of donors was not known, potentially confounding age-related changes in expanded clonotypes. A strong correlation was found between observed TCR beta diversity and the percentage of naive T cells measured by flow cytometry. Estimates of total diversity based on one million sequenced T cells were considered lower bounds and underestimates. Because profiling used bulk unsorted PBMCs, naive and antigen-experienced compartments could not be compared conclusively.

There are many counts of this clonotype. The specificity of this receptor is unknown. No clone much larger than this one lies a single base away; base qualities are absent. The library was prepared using 5' RACE. This sample was sequenced with an Illumina HiSeq 2500. A second PCR of about 6 to 12 cycles was run with a J-beta primer mix and a sample-barcoded 5' primer. Each TCR beta cDNA molecule received a unique molecular identifier from a template-switch 5' adaptor carrying 12 random nucleotides. Each sample yielded at least 3 million CDR3-containing paired-end reads. The Mint cDNA synthesis kit, primed by a TRBC-specific oligonucleotide, was used to synthesize first-strand cDNA from all RNA. Following uracil-DNA glycosylase treatment, all cDNA underwent a first 18-cycle PCR with the universal primers M1SS and BC2_uni_R. The study's processing was this. Normalization of each sample was performed by random selection of 1 million high-quality reads, each carrying a distinct molecular identifier. Reads with shared molecular identifiers were discarded instead of being binned into consensus sequences. MiTCR, set to a Q25 quality threshold and the strictest error-elimination algorithm, was used for CDR3 identification, clonotype clustering and error correction. A nonparametric unseen species model with Euler transformation was used to estimate a lower bound on total TCR beta diversity. TCRdb reanalyzed the raw reads on its own, using fastp at Q25 for trimming and MiXCR for clone calling, and kept in-frame beta chains. CDR3 protein duplicates are merged, each entry listing the most common genes and DNA. The V and J calls were determined by TCRdb, not by the authors. The sample profile shows roughly 560,000 distinct CDR3 sequences; about 24% of them were found once. The biggest ten clones account for under 9% of the sample.

Donors were around 37 systemically healthy Caucasian individuals from Russia aged roughly 6 to 90 years. Roughly 11 milliliters of peripheral blood were drawn from each donor into EDTA-treated Vacutainer tubes. Ficoll-Paque density-gradient centrifugation was used to isolate PBMCs, with at least 6.5 million per sample. Trizol reagent was used to extract total RNA from the PBMCs, yielding at least 6 micrograms per sample. The percentages of naive CD45RAhigh/CD27high T cells were determined by flow cytometry on a PBMC aliquot from every donor. Trimming takes 1 base off V and 4 bases off J; junction bases not matched to a gene: 2. The CDR3, from cysteine to phenylalanine, totals 15 residues. The only DNA kept is the CDR3, 45 bases in frame from the first base. Sequences LGHDT (CDR1) and YNNKEL (CDR2) are obtained from the germline V gene (reference sequence). Another study also made use of these data, one on T cells of mothers and their children. As the second paper documents: The donors were nine systemically healthy Caucasian individuals, made up of three mothers and their six children. cDNA synthesis used all of the extracted RNA, with roughly 1.5 ug of RNA in each 15 ul reaction. Sample barcodes and 2-4 random nucleotides were added via the M1S primer in the second PCR. More than 8 million TCR beta CDR3 reads were obtained from each mother, and several million reads were obtained from each child. Thymic selection similarly shapes TCR recombination output in related and unrelated pairs, with minor effect from inherited differences. Normalized repertoire overlap was always found to be slightly, but never significantly, higher in related mother-child pairs than in unrelated mother-child pairs. Persistent microchimeric T cell clones were not detected, at a sensitivity of approximately 98 clones per million clonotypes. Deep NGS was used in the study to compare the TCR beta repertoires of mothers and children and to look for features that separate related mother-child pairs from unrelated individuals. Mothers averaged about 40 +/- 4 years of age and children averaged around 10 +/- 4 years. After adapter ligation was performed with NEBNext reagents, the libraries were sequenced on an Illumina HiSeq 2000 with 100+100 nt paired-end reads. To prevent cross-contamination, the mother and child libraries were prepared one month apart and sequenced in separate runs. For each donor, somewhere between about 450,000 and 2,200,000 distinct TCR beta clonotypes were identified. Naive TCR beta clonotypes were estimated from low-frequency clonotypes matched to each donor's FACS-determined naive share, without sorting.

This chain joins TRBV3-1 to TRBJ2-5, and TRBD2 matches 11 of the central bases. The clonotype originates from a boy younger than 18 in good health. What was sequenced was blood. The nucleotide sequence reads as follows: TGTGCCAGCAGCCAAGTAGGACTAGCGGGAGAGACCCAGTACTTC. Its product reads: CASSQVGLAGETQYF.